Given below is one T cell receptor beta chain in context. This sample is part of a study of blood T cell repertoires in COVID-19. Per the study methods: Amplified reference gene primers provided the basis for estimating nucleated cell counts. TCRdb's table, derived via immunoSEQ multiplex PCR, lists solely in-frame clones and lacks some. The V and J calls and clone size were taken over from that table, and D and trimming were inferred from the DNA. The table has 150,000 to 200,000 clones, 80% to 85% seen once; the top ten hold 6.5% to 9.5%. The CDR3 consists of 19 residues. V lost 4 bases and J lost 1; bases outside the gene matches: 12. Germline V lookup: CDR1 MDHEN, CDR2 SYDVKM.

The sequenced sample consisted of PBMCs or T cells enriched from blood (not recorded which). This clonotype originated in a man aged 40-49 years who had recovered from COVID-19. The chain uses TRBV28 and TRBJ2-4; 11 bases map to TRBD2. The CDR3 loop reads CASSYLAGGQGTAKNIQYF. The DNA of the CDR3 is TGTGCCAGCAGTTACTTAGCGGGGGGGCAGGGCACGGCCAAAAACATTCAGTACTTC.